The 21 T cell receptor beta chains given below trace back to one sample, sequenced in a study of technical replicates of blood from several donors. The protocol was immunoSEQ multiplex PCR, while the TCRdb copy is restricted to in-frame clones and leaves out a portion. Of more than 90,000 clones detected, 85% to 95% appear once; the ten largest clones hold around 0.3%. Specimen: T cells isolated from PBMCs. These receptors all stem from a human donor in good health.

The J gene is TRBJ2-5, the V gene TRBV9, with 7 bases fitting TRBD2. The J segment lost 2 bases and the V segment lost 3 bases, leaving 7 bases of the junction unmatched. The germline CDR1 and CDR2 sequences are SGDLS and YYNGEE. This CDR3 has 15 amino acids. In nucleotides, the CDR3 is TGTGCCAGCAGCGCGGGGAGGGCACCACAAGAGACCCAGTACTTC. Translated, it gives CASSAGRAPQETQYF.

The rearrangement links TRBV4-3 to TRBJ2-7; 9 nucleotides line up with TRBD1. V was clipped by 4 bases and J by 0 bases; unmatched bases: 4. Germline V gives CDR1 LGHNA, CDR2 YSLEER. This CDR3 contains 15 residues. The CDR3, as DNA: TGCGCCAGCAGCCCCGACAGGGGGTTCTCCTACGAGCAGTACTTC. It specifies CASSPDRGFSYEQYF.

J is TRBJ1-1 and V is TRBV7-9; D gene uncertain. Trimming removed 3 bases from V and 2 bases from J, with 10 bases in between. Germline CDR1 is SEHNR and CDR2 is FQNEAQ (reference sequence). The CDR3 extends over 14 amino acids. The CDR3 DNA is TGTGCCAGCAGCTTGGAGGGAGGAAACACTGAAGCTTTCTTT. Its translation is CASSLEGGNTEAFF.

The chain is built from TRBV4-3 and TRBJ2-7, with 9 nucleotides matching TRBD1. CDR3 length: 16 amino acids. Germline V lookup: CDR1 LGHNA, CDR2 YSLEER. The V segment lost 0 bases and the J segment 6 bases; nucleotides outside the gene matches: 9. The CDR3 DNA is TGCGCCAGCAGCCAAGAGGTATGGCACAGGGGGCCCGAGCAGTACTTC. It encodes CASSQEVWHRGPEQYF.

The chain joins TRBV27 to TRBJ2-7, with D perhaps matching TRBD1 (8 bases). V dropped 0 bases and J dropped 3 bases, with 12 bases sitting between them. This CDR3 contains 15 residues. CDR1 is MNHEY, CDR2 SMNVEV, per germline (reference sequence). This CDR3 is CASSLSAGTGYEQYF. The CDR3 DNA reads TGTGCCAGCAGTTTATCAGCGGGGACAGGCTACGAGCAGTACTTC.

The V gene is TRBV11-3, the J gene TRBJ2-1; tentatively, D is TRBD2 (6 bases). The V end was cut by 4 bases, the J end by 4 bases, with 8 bases between. CDR3 length: 13 residues. Per the germline V gene, CDR1 is SGHNT and CDR2 is YENEEA. The CDR3 DNA reads as TGTGCCAGCAGCTGGAGGGGTTACAATGAGCAGTTCTTC. Residues: CASSWRGYNEQFF.

J is TRBJ2-2 and V is TRBV27; D may be TRBD2 (6 bases). V was shortened by 4 bases and J by 8 bases, with 8 bases between the two germline ends. The CDR3 extends over 12 amino acids. Per germline, CDR1 MNHEY and CDR2 SMNVEV (reference sequence). The CDR3 region has the DNA TGTGCCAGCAGTTGGAGGGGTGGGGAGCTGTTTTTT. The encoded protein is CASSWRGGELFF.

The V and J genes are TRBV28 and TRBJ2-3, with D perhaps TRBD2 (7 bases). V lost 3 bases and J lost 2, with 18 bases in between. The CDR3 consists of 17 residues. CDR1 is MDHEN, CDR2 SYDVKM, per germline. This CDR3 is CASSFAGDRLATDTQYF. DNA for the CDR3: TGTGCCAGCAGTTTTGCGGGAGACAGGCTGGCCACAGATACGCAGTATTTT.

This rearrangement joins TRBV12-5 to TRBJ2-7, with 8 bases lining up with TRBD1. CDR1 and CDR2 from the germline V gene are LGHNT and FRNRAP. This CDR3 region has 17 residues. V lost 6 bases to trimming and J lost 2 bases; unmatched junction nucleotides: 15. For the CDR3, the DNA is TGTGCTAGTGGGGGACAGGAATTAAGCGCAGGTACCTACGAGCAGTACTTC. Encoded protein: CASGGQELSAGTYEQYF. Looking up the rest from reference TRBV12-5 and TRBJ2-7 gives the full variable domain: DARVTQTPRHKVTEMGQEVTMRCQPILGHNTVFWYRQTMMQGLELLAYFRNRAPLDDSGMPKDRFSAEMPDATLATLKIQPSEPRDSAVYFCASGGQELSAGTYEQYFGPGTRLTVT.

V usage is TRBV30 and J usage is TRBJ1-5, with 9 bases matching TRBD1. The ends lost 5 bases at V and 4 bases at J; junction bases unmatched: 6. The CDR3 consists of 14 residues. The germline V gene encodes CDR1 GTSNPN and CDR2 SVGIG (reference sequence). The CDR3 coding sequence is TGTGCCTGGGGACAGGGGTCCCTGAATCAGCCCCAGCATTTT. Translation: CAWGQGSLNQPQHF.

The rearrangement joins TRBV19 to TRBJ2-7; 7 nucleotides match TRBD2. The ends lost 3 bases at V and 4 bases at J; junction bases unmatched: 6. The CDR3 runs to 14 residues. Germline V gene sequence: CDR1 LNHDA, CDR2 SQIVND (reference sequence). The CDR3 coding sequence is TGTGCCAGTAGTATTGGGACTAACTCATACGAGCAGTACTTC. Encoded protein: CASSIGTNSYEQYF.

The gene calls are TRBV19 and TRBJ1-2; no definite D call. V lost 1 base and J 4 bases, leaving 16 bases between the germline ends. Germline V gene data show CDR1 as LNHDA and CDR2 as SQIVND (reference sequence). The CDR3 sequence is 16 residues long. CDR3 residues: CASSIAAAGPTYGYTF. The CDR3 DNA reads as TGTGCCAGTAGTATAGCCGCCGCGGGCCCTACCTATGGCTACACCTTC.

V is TRBV11-3 and J is TRBJ2-5; 7 bases line up with TRBD1. V shed 3 bases and J 5 bases; nucleotides not matched to a gene: 9. This CDR3 region has 15 residues. The germline V gene encodes CDR1 SGHNT and CDR2 YENEEA. In DNA form, the CDR3 reads TGTGCCAGCAGCTTCCAGGGGGATTTCTATGAGACCCAGTACTTC. Translating gives CASSFQGDFYETQYF.

V and J are TRBV6-5 and TRBJ1-1, with D hard to call. The CDR3 is 14 residues long. In germline, CDR1 is MNHEY, CDR2 SVGAGI. V lost 8 bases and J 0 bases, leaving 13 bases between the germline ends. The CDR3 region is CASSLRTMNTEAFF. The CDR3, as DNA: TGTGCCAGCTCACTAAGGACTATGAACACTGAAGCTTTCTTT.

This sequence joins TRBV2 and TRBJ2-5; tentative D call: TRBD2 (5 bases). This CDR3 has 16 residues. Trimming took off 6 bases at V and 6 bases at J, with 23 bases between the two ends. The germline V gene encodes CDR1 SNHLY and CDR2 FYNNEI. The CDR3 sequence: CASRWNPLGNTQTQYF. CDR3 DNA sequence: TGTGCCAGCAGATGGAACCCACTAGGAAATACCCAGACCCAGTACTTC.

The chain carries TRBV7-9 and TRBJ1-3, with D possibly TRBD1 on 5 matching bases. Germline values: CDR1 SEHNR, CDR2 FQNEAQ (reference sequence). Trimming took off 3 bases at V and 0 bases at J, with 15 bases between the two ends. This CDR3 region has 17 residues. CDR3 DNA sequence: TGTGCCAGCAGCTTCAAGGGGTCCGTCGACTCTGGAAACACCATATATTTT. It codes for CASSFKGSVDSGNTIYF.

The chain couples TRBV9 to TRBJ1-1; D possibly corresponds to TRBD1 (6 bases). This CDR3 is 15 amino acids long. Germline V gene sequence: CDR1 SGDLS, CDR2 YYNGEE. Trimming pared 0 bases from V and 8 bases from J, leaving 17 bases between. The CDR3 nucleotides are TGTGCCAGCAGCGTAGGAGTGCGGCAGGGGTCGGAAGCTTTCTTT. Its protein is CASSVGVRQGSEAFF.

The rearrangement links TRBV29-1 to TRBJ2-7; no clear D. V was shortened by 5 bases and J by 5 bases, with 13 bases between the two germline ends. Germline assignment: CDR1 SQVTM and CDR2 ANQGSEA. There are 12 residues in the CDR3. This chain's CDR3 is CSVHEAFHEQYF. The CDR3 bases are TGCAGCGTTCACGAAGCGTTCCACGAGCAGTACTTC.

The CDR3 sequence is CASSRLAGGTDTQYF. The CDR3 DNA is TGTGCCAGCAGTCGACTAGCGGGAGGAACAGATACGCAGTATTTT. This chain uses TRBV6-1 with TRBJ2-3, with 13 bases fitting TRBD2. This CDR3 has 15 amino acids. V shed 5 bases, J shed 3 bases, and the junction held 2 bases outside the gene matches. The germline V gene has CDR1 MNHNS and CDR2 SASEGT.

This chain links TRBV7-3 with TRBJ2-3; 8 nucleotides line up with TRBD2. The CDR3 spans 14 residues. Germline trimming cut 5 bases from V and 4 bases from J; bases unmatched to any gene: 5. In germline, CDR1 is SGHTA, CDR2 FQGTGA. CDR3 sequence reads: CASSPREGADTQYF. In DNA, the CDR3 is TGTGCCAGCAGCCCTCGGGAGGGGGCAGATACGCAGTATTTT.

The chain combines TRBV6-5 with TRBJ2-7; 9 nucleotides line up with TRBD2. Germline CDR1 is MNHEY and CDR2 is SVGAGI. The V gene end was trimmed by 2 bases and the J gene end by 4 bases; junction bases not matched to a gene: 6. The CDR3 has 15 residues. In nucleotides, the CDR3 is TGTGCCAGCAGTTACCGGCCTAGCGGGACTTACGAGCAGTACTTC. It is translated as CASSYRPSGTYEQYF.